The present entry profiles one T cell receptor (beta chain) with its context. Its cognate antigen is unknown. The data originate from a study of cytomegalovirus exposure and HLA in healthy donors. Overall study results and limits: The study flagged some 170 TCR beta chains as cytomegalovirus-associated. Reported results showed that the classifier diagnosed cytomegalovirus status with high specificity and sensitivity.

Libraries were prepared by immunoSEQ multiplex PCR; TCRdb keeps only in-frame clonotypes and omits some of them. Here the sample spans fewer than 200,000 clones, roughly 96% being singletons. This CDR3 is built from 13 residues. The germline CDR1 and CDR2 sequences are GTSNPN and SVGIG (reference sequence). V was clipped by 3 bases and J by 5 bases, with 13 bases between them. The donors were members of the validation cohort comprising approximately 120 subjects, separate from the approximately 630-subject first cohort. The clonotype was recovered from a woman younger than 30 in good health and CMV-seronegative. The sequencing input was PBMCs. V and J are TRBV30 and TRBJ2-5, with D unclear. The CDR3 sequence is CAWSSNSPETQYF. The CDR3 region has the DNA TGTGCCTGGAGCTCCAACAGCCCCGAGACCCAGTACTTC. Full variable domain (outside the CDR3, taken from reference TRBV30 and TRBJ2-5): SQTIHQWPATLVQPVGSPLSLECTVEGTSNPNLYWYRQAAGRGLQLLFYSVGIGQISSEVPQNLSASRPQDRQFILSSKKLLLSDSGFYLCAWSSNSPETQYFGPGTRLLVL.